These 11 T cell receptor beta chains share one sample of origin, sequenced in a study of T cell clonality in common variable immunodeficiency. Data came from immunoSEQ multiplex PCR; TCRdb stores just in-frame clones and leaves some out. The sample shows about 39,000 clones, none of them appearing just once. The sample was peripheral blood mononuclear cells. The receptors here all came from a person aged 18 to 75 in good health.

This clone was seen repeatedly, ten times or more. The read ends 3 residues before the CDR3 terminus; that terminus is restored from the germline J gene. The chain joins TRBV20-1 to TRBJ2-7; perhaps TRBD1 as D (6 bases). Trimming removed 7 bases from V and 2 bases from J, with 24 bases in between. The germline V gene encodes CDR1 DFQATT and CDR2 SNEGSKA (reference sequence). The CDR3 loop spans 16 amino acids. Partial CDR3 DNA: TGCAGTGGGAGAGGGTTTTTCCGGCCAGGGGCCTACGAG. Protein sequence: CSGRGFFRPGAYE. The full CDR3 is CSGRGFFRPGAYEQYF.

The sample holds many counts of this clone. The missing CDR3 end, 3 residues past where the read stops, is filled in from the germline J gene. Distinct nucleotide sequences in the sample also encode this CDR3. The J gene is TRBJ2-3, the V gene TRBV20-1; 15 nucleotides match TRBD2. CDR3 size: 15 residues. Germline lookup yields CDR1 DFQATT and CDR2 SNEGSKA (reference sequence). V gave up 1 base and J gave up 6 bases; unmatched junction bases: 2. The part of the CDR3 DNA that was read is TGCAGTGCTAGAGGGACTAGCGGGAGGGCCGATACG. It yields the protein CSARGTSGRADT. The entire CDR3 reads CSARGTSGRADTQYF.

At least ten counts were recorded for this clone. The CDR3 is cut off 3 residues early in the read; its end comes from the germline J gene. V is TRBV2 and J is TRBJ2-7; TRBD1 aligns across 7 bases. The CDR3 contains 14 residues. Germline lookup yields CDR1 SNHLY and CDR2 FYNNEI. The junction had 11 bases not matched to a gene; V was cut back by 8 bases and J by 4 bases. The CDR3 bases that were read are TGTGCCAGCCTCACCCGGGACAGAAGGTACGAG. Translation: CASLTRDRRYE. The full CDR3 is CASLTRDRRYEQYF.

This clone was seen ten or more times. The read terminates 3 residues before the CDR3 end, so the remaining end is supplied by the germline J gene. This rearrangement joins TRBV19 to TRBJ2-2; 12 bases match TRBD2. CDR3 size: 15 residues. The germline V gene encodes CDR1 LNHDA and CDR2 SQIVND (reference sequence). V trimming: 5 bases; J trimming: 9 bases; junction bases outside the gene matches: 7. CDR3 sequence: CASSALAGGHRELFF. The CDR3 DNA, read in part, is TGTGCCAGTAGTGCGCTAGCGGGAGGGCACCGGGAG.

In this sample, this clone turned up a few times. The read ends 3 residues shy of where the CDR3 ends; the end is completed using the germline J gene. V gene TRBV19 combines with J gene TRBJ2-1, with 9 bases identical to TRBD1. CDR3 length equals 16 residues. CDR1 LNHDA and CDR2 SQIVND come from the germline V gene (reference sequence). V gave up 11 bases and J gave up 1 base; unmatched junction bases: 12. The CDR3 spells CAAGQGLLGSYNEQFF. CDR3 DNA (partial): TGTGCCGCGGGACAGGGACTTTTAGGATCCTACAATGAG.

This clone showed up many times. The read halts 3 residues ahead of the CDR3 end, with the missing end drawn from the germline J gene. The chain combines TRBV29-1 with TRBJ2-4, with D tentatively TRBD1 (6 bases). The germline V gene has CDR1 SQVTM and CDR2 ANQGSEA. The V end was cut by 0 bases, the J end by 0 bases, with 12 bases between. This CDR3 contains 16 residues. The CDR3 bases that were read are TGCAGCGTTGAAGATGGGGGCCGGGGAGCCAAAAACATT. Amino acids: CSVEDGGRGAKNI. The whole CDR3 sequence reads CSVEDGGRGAKNIQYF.

At least ten counts were recorded for this clone. The read terminates 3 residues ahead of where the CDR3 ends, so the germline J gene completes it. The genes are TRBV2 and TRBJ2-1, with D possibly matching TRBD2 (6 bases). Germline lookup yields CDR1 SNHLY and CDR2 FYNNEI. This CDR3 comprises 12 residues. V dropped 11 bases and J dropped 5 bases, with 13 bases sitting between them. The CDR3 loop is CAALAKNNEQFF. The covered CDR3 bases are TGTGCCGCTCTAGCGAAAAACAATGAG.

This clone was seen at least ten times. The read ends 3 residues before the CDR3 terminus; that terminus is restored from the germline J gene. This chain uses TRBV20-1 with TRBJ2-2, with 10 bases that match TRBD2. The CDR3 runs to 15 residues. Germline CDR1 is DFQATT and CDR2 is SNEGSKA (reference sequence). V trimming: 2 bases; J trimming: 7 bases; junction bases outside the gene matches: 7. CDR3 DNA, as far as it was read: TGCAGTGCTAGATCGCTAGCGGGAGATGGCGGGGAG. Its translation: CSARSLAGDGGE. From start to end, the CDR3 is CSARSLAGDGGELFF.

The sample holds many counts of this clone. With the read ending 3 residues before the CDR3 end, the germline J gene is used to fill in that end. The J gene is TRBJ1-1, the V gene TRBV29-1; 7 nucleotides line up with TRBD1. The CDR3 runs 11 residues. The germline CDR1 and CDR2 sequences are SQVTM and ANQGSEA. CDR3 protein: CSVEVSDRAFF. Incomplete CDR3 DNA: TGCAGCGTTGAAGTATCGGACAGG.

On this clone itself: The read ends 3 residues shy of where the CDR3 ends; the end is completed using the germline J gene. V is TRBV30 and J is TRBJ1-1; D unresolved. Germline V gives CDR1 GTSNPN, CDR2 SVGIG (reference sequence). This CDR3 is built from 16 residues. Incomplete CDR3 DNA: TGTGCCTGGAGTGCCATATCTAGCGGGAGATTTGAGACC. It specifies CAWSAISSGRFET. The complete CDR3 protein is CAWSAISSGRFETAFF.

This clone was seen many times. From the germline J gene comes the end of the CDR3, since the read stops 3 residues before it. The chain couples TRBV29-1 to TRBJ2-2, with a tentative D call TRBD1 (6 bases). Germline V gives CDR1 SQVTM, CDR2 ANQGSEA. Trimming shortened V by 6 bases and J by 5 bases, and 16 bases separated the two germline ends. The CDR3 is made up of 14 amino acids. This CDR3 reads CSVTGTPRTGELFF. The CDR3 DNA, read in part, is TGCAGCGTAACCGGGACACCTAGGACCGGGGAG.